The 5 T cell receptor beta chains below all came from one sample that was sequenced in a study of beta chain features in type 1 diabetes. Reverse transcribing all isolated RNA meant expressed TCRB transcripts were sequenced. Sequenced by immunoSEQ multiplex PCR; TCRdb stores in-frame clones only, minus some. The data contain 200,000 to 300,000 clones, approximately 10% of them singletons. Overall study results and limits: Among patients with Type 1 diabetes, TCRB CDR3s were moderately but significantly shorter in every one of the four CD4+ subsets.

These TCRs are of unknown antigen specificity. The material sequenced was naive CD4+ T cells from blood. The source of these receptors is a man aged 25-40 years with type 1 diabetes.

This clone was counted only a few times. The rearrangement links TRBV7-2 to TRBJ2-7; perhaps TRBD1 as D (5 bases). CDR1 and CDR2 (germline): SGHTA, FQGNSA. Trimming shortened V by 5 bases and J by 2 bases, and 13 bases separated the two germline ends. CDR3 length: 14 amino acids. CDR3 region: CASSAWTRTYEQYF. For the CDR3, the DNA is TGTGCCAGCAGCGCTTGGACAAGGACCTACGAGCAGTACTTC. Combining the CDR3 with reference TRBV7-2 and TRBJ2-7 gives the whole variable domain GAGVSQSPSNKVTEKGKDVELRCDPISGHTALYWYRQSLGQGLEFLIYFQGNSAPDKSGLPSDRFSAERTGGSVSTLTIQRTQQEDSAVYLCASSAWTRTYEQYFGPGTRLTVT.

This clone was seen a few times. The chain recombines TRBV27 with TRBJ1-5; no clear D. The CDR3 runs 15 residues. The V gene's germline CDR1 is MNHEY and CDR2 SMNVEV (reference sequence). Trimming took 1 base from V and 4 from J, leaving 11 bases between them. CDR3 nucleotide sequence: TGTGCCAGCAGTTTATTCGGGGTAGGGAATCAGCCCCAGCATTTT. Translated, it gives CASSLFGVGNQPQHF.

This clone was detected only a few times. The chain is built from TRBV7-2 and TRBJ2-5; maybe TRBD2 (7 bases). CDR1 and CDR2 from the germline V gene are SGHTA and FQGNSA. The CDR3 length is 16 residues. V lost 5 bases and J lost 0, with 16 bases in between. The CDR3 DNA reads TGTGCCAGCAGCCGAGGGGGGGGGATGTACCAAGAGACCCAGTACTTC. It yields the protein CASSRGGGMYQETQYF.

This clone was detected only a few times. The rearrangement uses TRBV30 and TRBJ2-7; TRBD1 is a possible D gene (5 bases). Germline V lookup: CDR1 GTSNPN, CDR2 SVGIG (reference sequence). This CDR3 comprises 11 residues. V was cut by 4 bases and J by 5 bases, with 9 bases left in between. CDR3 DNA: TGTGCCTGGACAGGGTCCCACGAGCAGTACTTC. Translation gives CAWTGSHEQYF.

The chain combines TRBV6-5 with TRBJ2-3, with D tentatively TRBD2 (5 bases). The CDR3 loop spans 12 amino acids. Germline V gene sequence: CDR1 MNHEY, CDR2 SVGAGI. The V end was cut by 6 bases, the J end by 10 bases, with 14 bases between. The CDR3 DNA reads TGTGCCAGCAGGTCAGACTACGGTCCGCAGTATTTT. Translation: CASRSDYGPQYF.